In its sample, the clone carrying this T cell receptor (beta chain) was seen a few times. The V and J ends lost 5 bases and 0 bases respectively, with 3 bases between them. The CDR3 contains 12 residues. The germline gives CDR1 KGHDR, CDR2 SFDVKD. TCRdb re-called the 5' RACE reads through MiXCR, storing one row per CDR3 protein. The sample lists 150,000 to 200,000 distinct CDR3 sequences; roughly 12% were seen once. The sample originates from a study of T-cell memory formation after mild COVID-19. Sequenced: PBMCs or a T cell subset sorted from them (not recorded which). V is TRBV24-1 and J is TRBJ1-2; unclear D gene. This TCR came from a man younger than 35 who had mild COVID-19 (a few samples of this study predate the infection). Cell type and time point are not known. The CDR3 DNA follows: TGTGCCACCAGTGCCGCTAACTATGGCTACACCTTC. This encodes CATSAANYGYTF.